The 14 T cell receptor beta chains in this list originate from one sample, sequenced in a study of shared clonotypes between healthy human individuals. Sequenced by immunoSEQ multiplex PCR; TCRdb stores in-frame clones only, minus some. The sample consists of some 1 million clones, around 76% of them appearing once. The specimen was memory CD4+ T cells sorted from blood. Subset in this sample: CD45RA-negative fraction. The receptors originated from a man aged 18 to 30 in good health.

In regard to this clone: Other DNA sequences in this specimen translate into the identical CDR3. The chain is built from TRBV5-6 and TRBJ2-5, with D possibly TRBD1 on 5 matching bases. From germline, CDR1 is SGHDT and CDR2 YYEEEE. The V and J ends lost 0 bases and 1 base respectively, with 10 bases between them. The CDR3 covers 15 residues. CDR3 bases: TGTGCCAGCAGCTTGGCCTTTGGGGCCCAAGAGACCCAGTACTTC. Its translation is CASSLAFGAQETQYF.

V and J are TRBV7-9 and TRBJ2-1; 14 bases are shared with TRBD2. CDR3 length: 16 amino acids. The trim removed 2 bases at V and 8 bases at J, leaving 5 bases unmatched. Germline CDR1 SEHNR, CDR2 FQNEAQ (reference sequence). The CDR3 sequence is CASSLRGTSGGDEQFF. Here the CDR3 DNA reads TGTGCCAGCAGCTTACGGGGGACTAGCGGGGGCGATGAGCAGTTCTTC.

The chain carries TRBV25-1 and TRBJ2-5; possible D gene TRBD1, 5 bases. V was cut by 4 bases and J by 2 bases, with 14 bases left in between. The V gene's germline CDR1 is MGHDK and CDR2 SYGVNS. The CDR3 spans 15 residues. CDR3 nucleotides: TGTGCCAGCAGTGGGGGCCGGCTTACACAAGAGACCCAGTACTTC. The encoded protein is CASSGGRLTQETQYF.

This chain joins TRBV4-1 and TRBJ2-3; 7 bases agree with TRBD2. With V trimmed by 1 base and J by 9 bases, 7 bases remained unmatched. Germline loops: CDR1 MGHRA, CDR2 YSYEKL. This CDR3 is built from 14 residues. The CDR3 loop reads CASSQVGGSFTQYF. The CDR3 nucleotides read TGCGCCAGCAGCCAAGTGGGGGGGTCGTTCACGCAGTATTTT.

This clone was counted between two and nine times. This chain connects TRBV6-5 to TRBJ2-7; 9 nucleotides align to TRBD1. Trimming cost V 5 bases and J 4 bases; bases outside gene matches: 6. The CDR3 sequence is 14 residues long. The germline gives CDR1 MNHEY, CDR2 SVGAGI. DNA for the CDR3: TGTGCCAGCAGTCCGGGACAGGGTAGATACGAGCAGTACTTC. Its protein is CASSPGQGRYEQYF.

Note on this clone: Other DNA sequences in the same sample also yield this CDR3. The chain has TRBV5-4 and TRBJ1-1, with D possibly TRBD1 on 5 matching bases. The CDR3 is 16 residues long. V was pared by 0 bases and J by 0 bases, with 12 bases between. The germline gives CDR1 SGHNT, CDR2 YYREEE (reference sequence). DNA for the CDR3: TGTGCCAGCAGCTTGGGCGGGGGAGGCATGAACACTGAAGCTTTCTTT. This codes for CASSLGGGGMNTEAFF.

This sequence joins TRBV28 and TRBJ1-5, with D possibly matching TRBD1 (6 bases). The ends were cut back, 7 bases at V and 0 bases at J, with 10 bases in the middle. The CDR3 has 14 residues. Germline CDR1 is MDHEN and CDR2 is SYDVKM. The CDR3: CASIGQISNQPQHF. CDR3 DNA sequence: TGTGCCAGCATTGGACAGATTAGCAATCAGCCCCAGCATTTT.

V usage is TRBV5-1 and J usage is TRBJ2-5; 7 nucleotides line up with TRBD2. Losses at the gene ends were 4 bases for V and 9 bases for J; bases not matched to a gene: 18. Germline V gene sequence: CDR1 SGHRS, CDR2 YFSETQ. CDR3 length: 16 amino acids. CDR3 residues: CASSQSRLAGLQAQYF. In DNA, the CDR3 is TGCGCCAGCAGCCAATCTCGACTAGCCGGCCTACAGGCCCAGTACTTC.

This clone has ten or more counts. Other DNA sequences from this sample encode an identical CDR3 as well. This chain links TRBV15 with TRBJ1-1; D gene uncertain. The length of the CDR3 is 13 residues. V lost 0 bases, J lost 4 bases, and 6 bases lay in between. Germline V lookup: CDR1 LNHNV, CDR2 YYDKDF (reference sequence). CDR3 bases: TGTGCCACCAGCAGAGATTTGGGCACTGAAGCTTTCTTT. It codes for CATSRDLGTEAFF.

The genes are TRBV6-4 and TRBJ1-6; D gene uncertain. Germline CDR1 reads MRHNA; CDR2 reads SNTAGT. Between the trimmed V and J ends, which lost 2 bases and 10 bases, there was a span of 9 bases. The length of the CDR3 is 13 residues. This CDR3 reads CASSDQRGSPLHF. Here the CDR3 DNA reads TGTGCCAGCAGTGACCAACGAGGATCACCCCTCCACTTT.

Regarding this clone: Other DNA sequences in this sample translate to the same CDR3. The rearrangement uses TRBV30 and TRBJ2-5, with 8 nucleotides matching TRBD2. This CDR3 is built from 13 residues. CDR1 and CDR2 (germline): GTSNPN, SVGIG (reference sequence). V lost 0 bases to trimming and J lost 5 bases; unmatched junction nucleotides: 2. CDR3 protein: CAWSVGGVETQYF. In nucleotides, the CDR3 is TGTGCCTGGAGTGTCGGGGGGGTGGAGACCCAGTACTTC.

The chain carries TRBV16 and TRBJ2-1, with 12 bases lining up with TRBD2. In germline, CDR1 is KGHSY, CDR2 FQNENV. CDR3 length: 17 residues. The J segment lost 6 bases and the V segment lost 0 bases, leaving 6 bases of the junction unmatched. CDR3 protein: CASSQSGTSGGINEQFF. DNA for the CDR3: TGTGCCAGCAGCCAATCTGGAACTAGCGGGGGGATCAATGAGCAGTTCTTC.

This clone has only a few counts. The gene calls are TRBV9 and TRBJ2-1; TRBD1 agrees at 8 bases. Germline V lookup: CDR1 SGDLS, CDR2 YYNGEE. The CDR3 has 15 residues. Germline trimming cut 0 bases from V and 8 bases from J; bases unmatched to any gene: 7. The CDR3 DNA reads TGTGCCAGCAGCGTAGGGGGACAGGCCATTGATGAGCAGTTCTTC. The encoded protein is CASSVGGQAIDEQFF.

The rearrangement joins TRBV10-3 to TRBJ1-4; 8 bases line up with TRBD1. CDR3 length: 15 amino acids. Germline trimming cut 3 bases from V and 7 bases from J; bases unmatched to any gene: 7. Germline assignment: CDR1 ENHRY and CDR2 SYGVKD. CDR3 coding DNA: TGTGCCATCAGTGAAGGACAGGGAGTGGCTGAAAAACTGTTTTTT. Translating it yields CAISEGQGVAEKLFF.